These T cell receptor beta chains were read from a single sample in a study of T cells after posttransplantation cyclophosphamide. Clones were read by immunoSEQ multiplex PCR, and TCRdb kept only the in-frame ones, dropping some. The repertoire holds 35,000 to 50,000 clones, with about 92% as singletons. Sequencing was performed on PBMCs, taken roughly 59 days after allogeneic stem cell transplant with posttransplant cyclophosphamide. These TCRs come from a male patient aged 55 to 70 who received an allogeneic stem cell transplant from a related donor and was CMV-positive. Some of the T cells may derive from the graft donor. CDR3s include the opening cysteine and the closing phenylalanine or tryptophan. D genes are given only for firm matches. Size tells how often a clone was seen (once, few, many) or the class of an expanded clone, and some rows leave it out.

j_gene | abundance | d_gene | v_gene | CDR3aa | CDR3nt
TRBJ2-1 | NA | TRBD1 | TRBV5-6 | CASSLGQGADEQFF | TGTGCCAGCAGCTTAGGACAGGGGGCGGATGAGCAGTTCTTC
TRBJ1-1 | NA | NA | TRBV4-1 | CASSQGGTLSTEAFF | TGCGCCAGCAGCCAAGGGGGGACATTATCCACTGAAGCTTTCTTT
TRBJ2-1 | NA | NA | TRBV4-1 | CASNLGQSNEQFF | TGCGCCAGCAACCTGGGACAAAGCAATGAGCAGTTCTTC
TRBJ2-2 | NA | TRBD1 | TRBV4-2 | CASRPDRVWGGELFF | TGTGCCAGCAGGCCTGACAGGGTATGGGGCGGGGAGCTGTTTTTT
TRBJ2-7 | NA | TRBD1 | TRBV5-1 | CASSLGTGTGAEQYF | TGCGCCAGCAGCTTAGGGACAGGAACCGGCGCTGAGCAGTACTTC
TRBJ2-3 | NA | TRBD2 | TRBV5-1 | CASSSTSGGAIQYF | TGCGCCAGCAGCTCAACTAGCGGGGGGGCTATACAGTATTTT
TRBJ2-2 | NA | NA | TRBV5-4 | CASSLAVSGELFF | TGTGCCAGCAGCTTGGCGGTGTCCGGGGAGCTGTTTTTT
TRBJ1-1 | NA | NA | TRBV18 | CASSHRETARGAFF | TGTGCCAGCTCGCACAGGGAAACCGCCCGCGGAGCTTTCTTT
TRBJ2-7 | NA | NA | TRBV9 | CASSEGDDEQYF | TGTGCCAGCAGCGAGGGGGACGACGAGCAGTACTTC
TRBJ2-3 | NA | NA | TRBV28 | CASSSSGSGTDTQYF | TGTGCCAGCAGTTCCAGCGGTAGCGGCACAGATACGCAGTATTTT
TRBJ1-1 | NA | TRBD1 | TRBV7-9 | CASSSIQGAGTEAFF | TGTGCCAGCAGCTCGATACAGGGGGCAGGCACTGAAGCTTTCTTT
TRBJ1-1 | NA | NA | TRBV19 | CASSPRQDTEAFF | TGTGCCAGTAGTCCCAGACAGGACACTGAAGCTTTCTTT
TRBJ2-3 | NA | TRBD2 | TRBV11-2 | CASSLASGGVDTQYF | TGTGCCAGCAGCTTAGCTAGCGGGGGAGTAGATACGCAGTATTTT
TRBJ2-3 | NA | NA | TRBV6-5 | CASRREVGTDTQYF | TGTGCCAGCAGAAGAGAAGTGGGCACAGATACGCAGTATTTT
TRBJ1-2 | NA | NA | TRBV5-6 | CASSLVFTARDYYGYTF | TGTGCCAGCAGCTTGGTGTTCACAGCCCGGGATTACTATGGCTACACCTTC
TRBJ2-7 | NA | TRBD1 | TRBV6-1 | CASSEDETGGSYEQYF | TGTGCCAGCAGTGAAGATGAGACAGGGGGGTCCTACGAGCAGTACTTC
TRBJ2-1 | NA | NA | TRBV9 | CASTLEGDYYNEQFF | TGTGCCAGCACCCTCGAGGGGGACTACTACAATGAGCAGTTCTTC
TRBJ2-1 | NA | NA | TRBV2 | CASRAYNEQFF | TGTGCCAGCCGGGCCTACAATGAGCAGTTCTTC
TRBJ1-1 | NA | TRBD1 | TRBV5-5 | CASSIRTGKNTEAFF | TGTGCCAGCAGCATACGGACAGGGAAGAACACTGAAGCTTTCTTT
TRBJ2-3 | NA | NA | TRBV6-1 | CASREGTYEKGDTQYF | TGTGCCAGCAGGGAAGGGACATACGAAAAGGGAGATACGCAGTATTTT
TRBJ1-1 | once | TRBD1 | TRBV29-1 | CSVEGDIRDSTDEAFF | TGCAGCGTTGAAGGAGATATCCGGGACAGCACAGATGAAGCTTTCTTT
TRBJ1-2 | NA | TRBD1 | TRBV15 | CATSTPRDRGGRQTNYGYTF | TGTGCCACCAGCACTCCAAGGGACAGGGGGGGTCGCCAAACGAACTATGGCTACACCTTC
TRBJ2-3 | NA | NA | TRBV5-5 | CASSLYRDTDTQYF | TGTGCCAGCAGCTTGTACAGGGATACAGATACGCAGTATTTT
TRBJ2-5 | NA | NA | TRBV15 | CATSSQRGGETQYF | TGTGCCACCAGCAGCCAACGAGGCGGGGAGACCCAGTACTTC
TRBJ1-6 | NA | NA | TRBV30 | CAWTPPRSYNSPLHF | TGTGCCTGGACCCCTCCCCGCTCCTATAATTCACCCCTCCACTTT
TRBJ2-1 | NA | TRBD2 | TRBV9 | CASSALLAGGEQFF | TGTGCCAGCAGCGCCCTGCTAGCGGGGGGTGAGCAGTTCTTC
TRBJ1-6 | NA | NA | TRBV7-8 | CASSYRDIKTIPLHF | TGTGCCAGCAGCTATCGGGACATCAAAACTATACCCCTCCACTTT
TRBJ1-5 | NA | TRBD1 | TRBV19 | CATRDRYSNQPQHF | TGTGCCACCAGGGACAGATATAGCAATCAGCCCCAGCATTTT